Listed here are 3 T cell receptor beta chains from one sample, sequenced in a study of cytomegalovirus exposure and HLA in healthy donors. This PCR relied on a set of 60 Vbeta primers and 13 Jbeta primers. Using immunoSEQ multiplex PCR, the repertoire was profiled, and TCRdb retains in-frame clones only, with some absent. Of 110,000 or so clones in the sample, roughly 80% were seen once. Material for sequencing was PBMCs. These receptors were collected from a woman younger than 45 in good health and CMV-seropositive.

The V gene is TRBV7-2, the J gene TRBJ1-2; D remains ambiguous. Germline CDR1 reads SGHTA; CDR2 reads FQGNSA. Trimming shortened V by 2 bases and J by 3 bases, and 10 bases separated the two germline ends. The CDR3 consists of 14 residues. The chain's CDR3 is CASSLSFGDYGYTF. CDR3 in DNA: TGTGCCAGCAGCTTAAGTTTCGGGGACTATGGCTACACCTTC.

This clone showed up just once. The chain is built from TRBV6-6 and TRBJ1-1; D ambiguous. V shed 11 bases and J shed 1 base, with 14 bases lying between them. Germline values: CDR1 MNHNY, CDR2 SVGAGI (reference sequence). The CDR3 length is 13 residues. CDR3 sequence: CAGRGTWNTEAFF. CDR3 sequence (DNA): TGTGCCGGCCGTGGCACCTGGAACACTGAAGCTTTCTTT.

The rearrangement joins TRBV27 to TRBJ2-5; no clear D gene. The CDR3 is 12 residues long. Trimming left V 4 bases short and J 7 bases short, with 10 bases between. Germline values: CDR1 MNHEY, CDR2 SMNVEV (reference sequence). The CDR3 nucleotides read TGTGCCAGCAGTTCTACCGTCGGGACCCAGTACTTC. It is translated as CASSSTVGTQYF.